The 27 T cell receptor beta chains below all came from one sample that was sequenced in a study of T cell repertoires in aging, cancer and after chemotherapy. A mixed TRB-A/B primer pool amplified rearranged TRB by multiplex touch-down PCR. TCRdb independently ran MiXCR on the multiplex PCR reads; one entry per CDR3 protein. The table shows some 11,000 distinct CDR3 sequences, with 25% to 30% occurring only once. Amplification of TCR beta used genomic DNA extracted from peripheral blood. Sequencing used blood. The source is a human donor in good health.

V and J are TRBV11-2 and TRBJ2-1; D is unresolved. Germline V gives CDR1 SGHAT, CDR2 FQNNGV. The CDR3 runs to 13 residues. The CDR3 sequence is CASLVPLGNEQFF. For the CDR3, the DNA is TGTGCAAGCTTAGTCCCTCTAGGGAATGAGCAGTTCTTC.

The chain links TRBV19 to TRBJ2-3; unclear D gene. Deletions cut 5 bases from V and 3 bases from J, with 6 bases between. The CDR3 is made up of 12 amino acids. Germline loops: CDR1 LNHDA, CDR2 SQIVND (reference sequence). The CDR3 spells CASSPRTDTQYF. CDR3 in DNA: TGTGCCAGTAGTCCTCGGACAGATACGCAGTATTTT.

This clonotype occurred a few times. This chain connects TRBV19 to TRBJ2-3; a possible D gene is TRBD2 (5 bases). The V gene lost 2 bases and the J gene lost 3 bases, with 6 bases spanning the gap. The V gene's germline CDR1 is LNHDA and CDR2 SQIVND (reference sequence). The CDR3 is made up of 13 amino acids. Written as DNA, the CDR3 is TGTGCCAGTAGTATAACTAGAACAGATACGCAGTATTTT. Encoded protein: CASSITRTDTQYF. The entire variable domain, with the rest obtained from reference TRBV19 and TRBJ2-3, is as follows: DGGITQSPKYLFRKEGQNVTLSCEQNLNHDAMYWYRQDPGQGLRLIYYSQIVNDFQKGDIAEGYSVSREKKESFPLTVTSAQKNPTAFYLCASSITRTDTQYFGPGTRLTVL.

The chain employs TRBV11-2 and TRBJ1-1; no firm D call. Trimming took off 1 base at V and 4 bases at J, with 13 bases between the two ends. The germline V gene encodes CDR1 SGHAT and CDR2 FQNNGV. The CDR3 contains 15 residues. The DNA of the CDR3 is TGTGCCAGCAGCTTAGTCGGGATGGAGCGCACTGAAGCTTTCTTT. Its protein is CASSLVGMERTEAFF.

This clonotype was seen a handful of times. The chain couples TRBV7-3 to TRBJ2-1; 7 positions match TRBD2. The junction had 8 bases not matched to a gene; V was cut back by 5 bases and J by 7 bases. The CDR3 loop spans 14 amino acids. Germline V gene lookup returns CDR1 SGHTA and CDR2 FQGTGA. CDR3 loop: CASSPLGGVNEQFF. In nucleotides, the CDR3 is TGTGCCAGCAGCCCCCTGGGGGGGGTGAATGAGCAGTTCTTC.

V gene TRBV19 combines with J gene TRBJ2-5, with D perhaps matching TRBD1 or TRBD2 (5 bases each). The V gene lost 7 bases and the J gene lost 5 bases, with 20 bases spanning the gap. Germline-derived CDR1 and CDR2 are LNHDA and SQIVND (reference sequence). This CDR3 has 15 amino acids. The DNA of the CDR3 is TGTGCCAGTACCCCCGGGGCTCAGGGTTGGGAGACCCAGTACTTC. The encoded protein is CASTPGAQGWETQYF.

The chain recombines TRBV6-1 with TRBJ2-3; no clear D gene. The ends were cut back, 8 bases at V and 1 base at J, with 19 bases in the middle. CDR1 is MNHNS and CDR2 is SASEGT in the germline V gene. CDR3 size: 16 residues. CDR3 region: CASDSGVGYGTDTQYF. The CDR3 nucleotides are TGTGCCAGCGACTCCGGAGTCGGGTATGGCACAGATACGCAGTATTTT.

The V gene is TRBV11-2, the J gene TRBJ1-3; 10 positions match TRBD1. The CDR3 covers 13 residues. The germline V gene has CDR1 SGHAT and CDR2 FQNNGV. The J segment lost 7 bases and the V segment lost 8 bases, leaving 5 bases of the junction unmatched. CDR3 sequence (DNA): TGTGCCAGCGCCCTGGGACAGGGGAACACCATATATTTT. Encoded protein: CASALGQGNTIYF.

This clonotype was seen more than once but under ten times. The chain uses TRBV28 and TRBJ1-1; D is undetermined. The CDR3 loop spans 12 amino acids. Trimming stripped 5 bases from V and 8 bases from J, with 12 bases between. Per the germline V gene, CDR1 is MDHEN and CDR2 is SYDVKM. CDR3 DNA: TGTGCCAGCAGTGAGGGTCTCCTGGAAGCTTTCTTT. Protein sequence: CASSEGLLEAFF.

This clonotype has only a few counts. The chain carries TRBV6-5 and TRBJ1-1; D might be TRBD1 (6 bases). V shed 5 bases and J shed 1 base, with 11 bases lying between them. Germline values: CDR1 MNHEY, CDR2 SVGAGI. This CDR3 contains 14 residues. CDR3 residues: CASSVQGRNTEAFF. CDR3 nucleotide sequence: TGTGCCAGCAGTGTACAGGGTAGGAACACTGAAGCTTTCTTT.

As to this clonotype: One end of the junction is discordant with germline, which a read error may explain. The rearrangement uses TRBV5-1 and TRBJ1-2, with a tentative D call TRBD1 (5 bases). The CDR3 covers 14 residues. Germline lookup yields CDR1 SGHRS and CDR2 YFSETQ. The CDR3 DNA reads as TGTGCCAGCAGCTTAGGCAGGGCGAGCTATGGCTACACCTTC. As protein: CASSLGRASYGYTF.

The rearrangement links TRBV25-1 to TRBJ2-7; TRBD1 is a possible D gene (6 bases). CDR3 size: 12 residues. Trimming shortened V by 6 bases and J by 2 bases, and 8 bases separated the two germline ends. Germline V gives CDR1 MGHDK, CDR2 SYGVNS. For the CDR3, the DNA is TGTGCCAGCAGGACAGGACCCTACGAGCAGTACTTC. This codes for CASRTGPYEQYF.

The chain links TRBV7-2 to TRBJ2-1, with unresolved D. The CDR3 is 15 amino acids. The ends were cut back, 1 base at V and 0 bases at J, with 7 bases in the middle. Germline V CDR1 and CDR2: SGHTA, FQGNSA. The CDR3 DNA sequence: TGTGCCAGCAGCTTAGTTGGGGTCTCCTACAATGAGCAGTTCTTC. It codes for CASSLVGVSYNEQFF.

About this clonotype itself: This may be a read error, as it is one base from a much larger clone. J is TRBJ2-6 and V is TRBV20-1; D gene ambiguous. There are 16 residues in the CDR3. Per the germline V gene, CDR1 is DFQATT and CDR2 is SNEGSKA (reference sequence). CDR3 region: CSASLASSSRANVLTF. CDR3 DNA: TGCAGTGCTTCCCTGGCGTCAAGCTCTAGGGCCAACGTCCTGACTTTC.

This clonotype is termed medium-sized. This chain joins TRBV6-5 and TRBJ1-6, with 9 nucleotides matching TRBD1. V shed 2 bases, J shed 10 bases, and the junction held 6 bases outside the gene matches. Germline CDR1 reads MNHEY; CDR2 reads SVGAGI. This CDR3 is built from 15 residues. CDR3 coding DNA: TGTGCCAGCAGTTACGGGAGACAGGGGGAATCACCCCTCCACTTT. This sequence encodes CASSYGRQGESPLHF.

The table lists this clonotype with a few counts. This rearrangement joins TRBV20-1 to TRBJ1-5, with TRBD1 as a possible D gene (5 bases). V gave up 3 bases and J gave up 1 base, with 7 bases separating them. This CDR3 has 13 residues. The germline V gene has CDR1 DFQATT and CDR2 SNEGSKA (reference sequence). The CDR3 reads CSASRDSNQPQHF. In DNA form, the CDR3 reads TGCAGTGCTAGTCGGGACAGCAATCAGCCCCAGCATTTT.

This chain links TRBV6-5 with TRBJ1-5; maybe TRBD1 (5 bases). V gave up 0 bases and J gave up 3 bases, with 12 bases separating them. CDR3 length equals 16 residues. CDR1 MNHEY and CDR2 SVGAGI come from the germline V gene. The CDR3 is CASSYSNPGLNQPQHF. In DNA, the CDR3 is TGTGCCAGCAGTTACTCTAATCCGGGGCTCAATCAGCCCCAGCATTTT.

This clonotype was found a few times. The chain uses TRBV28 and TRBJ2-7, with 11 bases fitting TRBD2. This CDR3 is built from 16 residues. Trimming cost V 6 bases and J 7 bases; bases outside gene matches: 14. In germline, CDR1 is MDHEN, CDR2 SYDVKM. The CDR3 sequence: CASRPDSGRARGEQYF. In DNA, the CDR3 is TGTGCCAGCAGACCTGATAGCGGGAGGGCCCGGGGGGAGCAGTACTTC.

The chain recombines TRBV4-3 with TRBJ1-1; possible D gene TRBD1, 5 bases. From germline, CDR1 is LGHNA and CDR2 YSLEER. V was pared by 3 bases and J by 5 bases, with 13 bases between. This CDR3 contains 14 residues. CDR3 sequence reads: CASSHRVLSTEAFF. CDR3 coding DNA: TGCGCCAGCAGCCACAGGGTATTGAGTACTGAAGCTTTCTTT.

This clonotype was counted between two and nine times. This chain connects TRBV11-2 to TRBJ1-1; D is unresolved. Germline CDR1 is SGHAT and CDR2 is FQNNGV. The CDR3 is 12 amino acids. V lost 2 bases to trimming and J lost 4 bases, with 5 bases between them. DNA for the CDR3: TGTGCCAGCAGCTTATATCCCACTGAAGCTTTCTTT. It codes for CASSLYPTEAFF.

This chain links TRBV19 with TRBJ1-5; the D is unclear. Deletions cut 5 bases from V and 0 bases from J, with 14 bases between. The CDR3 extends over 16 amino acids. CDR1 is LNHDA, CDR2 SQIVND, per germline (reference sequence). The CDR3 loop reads CASSRRESISNQPQHF. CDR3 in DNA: TGTGCCAGTAGTCGGAGAGAATCGATTAGCAATCAGCCCCAGCATTTT.

The CDR3 sequence: CASRQGSGANVLTF. DNA for the CDR3: TGTGCCAGCAGACAGGGCTCCGGGGCCAACGTCCTGACTTTC. The chain has TRBV12-3 or TRBV12-4 and TRBJ2-6; perhaps TRBD1 as D (6 bases). The V end lost 6 bases, the J end lost 4 bases, and 10 bases lay between the germline ends. The CDR3 covers 14 residues.

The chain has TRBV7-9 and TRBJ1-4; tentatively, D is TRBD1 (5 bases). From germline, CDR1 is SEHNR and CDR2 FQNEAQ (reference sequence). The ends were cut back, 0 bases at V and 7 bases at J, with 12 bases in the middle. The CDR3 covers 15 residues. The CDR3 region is CASSLAVAGSEKLFF. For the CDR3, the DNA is TGTGCCAGCAGCTTAGCGGTGGCAGGGAGTGAAAAACTGTTTTTT.

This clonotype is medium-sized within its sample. CDR3 amino acids: CATSRDSGANVLTF. In DNA form, the CDR3 reads TGTGCCACCAGCAGAGACTCTGGGGCCAACGTCCTGACTTTC. The chain combines TRBV15 with TRBJ2-6, with D unresolved. The CDR3 sequence is 14 residues long. Trimming took off 0 bases at V and 0 bases at J, with 0 bases between the two ends. Germline lookup yields CDR1 LNHNV and CDR2 YYDKDF (reference sequence).

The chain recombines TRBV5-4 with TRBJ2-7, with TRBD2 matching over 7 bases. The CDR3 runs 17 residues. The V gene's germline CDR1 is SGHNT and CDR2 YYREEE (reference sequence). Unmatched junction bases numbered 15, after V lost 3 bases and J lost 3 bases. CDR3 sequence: CASSSPRLQRGNYEQYF. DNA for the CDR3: TGTGCCAGCAGCTCTCCGAGGCTGCAGCGGGGTAACTACGAGCAGTACTTC.

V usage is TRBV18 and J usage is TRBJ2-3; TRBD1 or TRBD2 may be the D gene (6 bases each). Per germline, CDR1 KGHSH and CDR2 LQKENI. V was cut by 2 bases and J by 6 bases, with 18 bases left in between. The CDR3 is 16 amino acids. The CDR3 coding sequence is TGTGCCAGCTCACCAAGCCTTCCGGGGGCATCGGATACGCAGTATTTT. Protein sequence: CASSPSLPGASDTQYF.

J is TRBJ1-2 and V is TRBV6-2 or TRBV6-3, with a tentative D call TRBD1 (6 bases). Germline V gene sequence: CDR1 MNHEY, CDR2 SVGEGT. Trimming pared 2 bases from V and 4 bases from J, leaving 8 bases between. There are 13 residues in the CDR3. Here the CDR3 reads CASSYGTSYGYTF. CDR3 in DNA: TGTGCCAGCAGTTACGGGACAAGCTATGGCTACACCTTC.